This TCR beta chain came from a study of blood T cell repertoires in COVID-19. About the research overall: COVID-19 samples, acute and convalescent, were from the United States, Italy and Spain. T cells, B-cell-depleted T cells, or PBMCs supplied cDNA or gDNA.

The count of this clone is one. Germline loops: CDR1 SGHTA, CDR2 FQGNSA. This CDR3 spans 18 amino acids. The V and J ends lost 5 bases and 7 bases, in that order; junction bases with no gene match: 18. Produced via immunoSEQ multiplex PCR; TCRdb's table is partial and in-frame only. The repertoire consists of fewer than 120,000 clones, with about four fifths occurring once and the leading ten covering more than 15%. Input material: peripheral blood. The chain is built from TRBV7-2 and TRBJ2-1; 9 bases are a match to TRBD2. The sequence came from an older woman with acute or convalescent COVID-19. DNA for the CDR3: TGTGCCAGCAGCGTACGCCCTCTCCAAGCGGGGGGCCGGAATGAGCAGTTCTTC. Protein sequence: CASSVRPLQAGGRNEQFF. The entire variable domain, with the rest obtained from reference TRBV7-2 and TRBJ2-1, is as follows: GAGVSQSPSNKVTEKGKDVELRCDPISGHTALYWYRQSLGQGLEFLIYFQGNSAPDKSGLPSDRFSAERTGGSVSTLTIQRTQQEDSAVYLCASSVRPLQAGGRNEQFFGPGTRLTVL.